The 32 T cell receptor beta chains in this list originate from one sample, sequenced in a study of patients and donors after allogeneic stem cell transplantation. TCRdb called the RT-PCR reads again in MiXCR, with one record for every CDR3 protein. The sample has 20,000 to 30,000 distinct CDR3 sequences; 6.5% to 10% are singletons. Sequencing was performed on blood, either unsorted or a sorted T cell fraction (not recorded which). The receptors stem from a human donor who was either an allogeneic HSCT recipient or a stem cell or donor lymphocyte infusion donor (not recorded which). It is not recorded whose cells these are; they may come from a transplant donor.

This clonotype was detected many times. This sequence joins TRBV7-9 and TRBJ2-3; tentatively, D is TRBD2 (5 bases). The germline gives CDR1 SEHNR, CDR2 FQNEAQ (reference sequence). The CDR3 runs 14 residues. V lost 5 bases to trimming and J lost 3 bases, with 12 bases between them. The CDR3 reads CASSPPGDTDTQYF. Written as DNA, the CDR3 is TGTGCCAGCAGCCCCCCCGGGGATACAGATACGCAGTATTTT.

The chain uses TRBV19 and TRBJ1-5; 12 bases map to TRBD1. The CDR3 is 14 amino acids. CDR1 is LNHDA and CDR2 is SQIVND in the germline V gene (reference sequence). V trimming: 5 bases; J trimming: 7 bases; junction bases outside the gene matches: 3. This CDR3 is CASSGTGGRQPQHF. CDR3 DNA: TGTGCCAGTAGTGGGACAGGGGGCCGGCAGCCCCAGCATTTT. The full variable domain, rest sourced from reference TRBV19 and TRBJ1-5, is DGGITQSPKYLFRKEGQNVTLSCEQNLNHDAMYWYRQDPGQGLRLIYYSQIVNDFQKGDIAEGYSVSREKKESFPLTVTSAQKNPTAFYLCASSGTGGRQPQHFGDGTRLSIL.

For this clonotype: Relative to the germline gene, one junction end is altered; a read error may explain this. CDR3 coding DNA: TGCGCCAGCAGACAAGCCGGGACCTCCGACAATGAGCAGTTCTTC. Amino acids: CASRQAGTSDNEQFF. The chain carries TRBV5-1 and TRBJ2-1, with D possibly called TRBD1 or TRBD2 (5 bases each). The length of the CDR3 is 15 residues. From germline, CDR1 is SGHRS and CDR2 YFSETQ.

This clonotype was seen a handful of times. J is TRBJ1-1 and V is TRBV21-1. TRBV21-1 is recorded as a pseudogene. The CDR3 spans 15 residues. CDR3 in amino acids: CASRPIGNPNTEAFF. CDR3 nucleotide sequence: TGTGCCAGCAGACCCATTGGCAACCCGAACACTGAAGCTTTCTTT.

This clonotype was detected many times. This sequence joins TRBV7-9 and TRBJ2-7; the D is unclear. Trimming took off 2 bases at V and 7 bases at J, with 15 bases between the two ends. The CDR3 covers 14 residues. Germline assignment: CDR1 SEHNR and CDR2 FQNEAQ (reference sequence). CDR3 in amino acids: CASSLSWPGGEQYF. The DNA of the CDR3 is TGTGCCAGCAGCTTAAGTTGGCCCGGTGGGGAGCAGTACTTC.

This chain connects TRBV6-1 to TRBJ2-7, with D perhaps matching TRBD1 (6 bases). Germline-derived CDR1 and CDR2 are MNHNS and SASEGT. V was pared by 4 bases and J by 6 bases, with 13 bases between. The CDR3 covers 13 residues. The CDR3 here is CASSAGQMAEQYF. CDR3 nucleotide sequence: TGTGCCAGCAGTGCAGGACAGATGGCCGAGCAGTACTTC.

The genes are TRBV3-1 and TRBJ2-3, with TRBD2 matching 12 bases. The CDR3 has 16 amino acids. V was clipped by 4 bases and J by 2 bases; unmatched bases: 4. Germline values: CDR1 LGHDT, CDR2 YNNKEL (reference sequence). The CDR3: CASSLWTSGNTDTQYF. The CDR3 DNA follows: TGTGCCAGCAGCCTTTGGACTAGCGGGAACACAGATACGCAGTATTTT.

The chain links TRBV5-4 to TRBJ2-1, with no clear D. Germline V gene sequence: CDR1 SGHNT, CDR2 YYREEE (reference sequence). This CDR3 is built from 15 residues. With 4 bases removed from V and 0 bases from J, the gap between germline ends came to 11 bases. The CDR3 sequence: CASSDGPSSYNEQFF. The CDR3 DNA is TGTGCCAGCAGCGACGGACCGAGCTCCTACAATGAGCAGTTCTTC.

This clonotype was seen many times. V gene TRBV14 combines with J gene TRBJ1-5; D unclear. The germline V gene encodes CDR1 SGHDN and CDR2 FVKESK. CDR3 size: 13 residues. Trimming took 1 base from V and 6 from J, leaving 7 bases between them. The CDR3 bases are TGTGCCAGCAGCCAAGGGTATGGTCAGCCCCAGCATTTT. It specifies CASSQGYGQPQHF.

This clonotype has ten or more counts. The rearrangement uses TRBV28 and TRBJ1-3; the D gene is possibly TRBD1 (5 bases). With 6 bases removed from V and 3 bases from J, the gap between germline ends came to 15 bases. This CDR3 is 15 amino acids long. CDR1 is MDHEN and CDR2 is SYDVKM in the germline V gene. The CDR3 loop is CASSQGNRVGNTIYF. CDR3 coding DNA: TGTGCCAGCAGCCAGGGTAATAGGGTTGGAAACACCATATATTTT.

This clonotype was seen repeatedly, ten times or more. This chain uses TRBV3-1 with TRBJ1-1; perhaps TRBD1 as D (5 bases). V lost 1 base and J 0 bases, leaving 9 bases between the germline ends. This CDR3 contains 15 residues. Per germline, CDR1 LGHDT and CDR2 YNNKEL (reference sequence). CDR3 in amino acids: CASSQAGGMNTEAFF. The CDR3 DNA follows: TGTGCCAGCAGCCAAGCCGGGGGAATGAACACTGAAGCTTTCTTT.

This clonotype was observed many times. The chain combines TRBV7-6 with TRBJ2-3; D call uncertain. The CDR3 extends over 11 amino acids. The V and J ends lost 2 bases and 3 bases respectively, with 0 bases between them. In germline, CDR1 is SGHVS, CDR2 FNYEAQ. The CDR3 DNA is TGTGCCAGCAGCTTAACAGATACGCAGTATTTT. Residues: CASSLTDTQYF.

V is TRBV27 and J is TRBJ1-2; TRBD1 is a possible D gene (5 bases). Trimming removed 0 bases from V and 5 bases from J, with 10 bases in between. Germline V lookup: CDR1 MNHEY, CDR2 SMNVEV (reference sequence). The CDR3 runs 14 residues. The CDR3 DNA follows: TGTGCCAGCAGTTTATCCCGCCGACAGTATGGCTACACCTTC. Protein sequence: CASSLSRRQYGYTF.

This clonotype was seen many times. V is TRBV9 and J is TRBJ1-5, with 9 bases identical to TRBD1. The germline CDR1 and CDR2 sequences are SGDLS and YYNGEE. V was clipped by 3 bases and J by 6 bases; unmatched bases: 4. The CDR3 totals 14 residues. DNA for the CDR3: TGTGCCAGCAGCGGAGGGACAGGGTTTCAGCCCCAGCATTTT. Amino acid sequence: CASSGGTGFQPQHF. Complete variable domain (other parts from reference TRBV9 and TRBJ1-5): DSGVTQTPKHLITATGQRVTLRCSPRSGDLSVYWYQQSLDQGLQFLIQYYNGEERAKGNILERFSAQQFPDLHSELNLSSLELGDSALYFCASSGGTGFQPQHFGDGTRLSIL.

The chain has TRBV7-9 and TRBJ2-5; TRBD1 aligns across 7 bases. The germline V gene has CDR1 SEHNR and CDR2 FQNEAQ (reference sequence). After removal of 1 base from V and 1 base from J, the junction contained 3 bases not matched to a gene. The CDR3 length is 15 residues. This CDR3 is CASSLDRGTQETQYF. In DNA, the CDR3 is TGTGCCAGCAGCTTAGACAGGGGTACCCAAGAGACCCAGTACTTC.

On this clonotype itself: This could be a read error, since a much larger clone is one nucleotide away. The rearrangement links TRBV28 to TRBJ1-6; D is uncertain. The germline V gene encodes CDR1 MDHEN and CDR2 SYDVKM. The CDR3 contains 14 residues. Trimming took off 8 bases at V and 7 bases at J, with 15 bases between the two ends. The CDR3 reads CASQPLHANSPLHF. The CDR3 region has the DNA TGTGCCAGCCAACCCCTCCACGCGAATTCACCCCTCCACTTT.

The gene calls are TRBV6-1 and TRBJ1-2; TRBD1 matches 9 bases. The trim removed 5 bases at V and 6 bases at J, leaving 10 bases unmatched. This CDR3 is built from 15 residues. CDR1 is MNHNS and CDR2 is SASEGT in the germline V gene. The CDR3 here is CASSTPGQGGDGYTF. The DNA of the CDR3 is TGTGCCAGCAGTACTCCGGGACAGGGAGGCGATGGCTACACCTTC.

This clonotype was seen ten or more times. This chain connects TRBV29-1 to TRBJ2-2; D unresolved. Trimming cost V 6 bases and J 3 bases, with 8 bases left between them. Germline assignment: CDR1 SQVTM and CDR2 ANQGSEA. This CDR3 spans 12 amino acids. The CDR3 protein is CSVSFYTGELFF. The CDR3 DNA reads TGCAGCGTATCCTTCTACACCGGGGAGCTGTTTTTT.

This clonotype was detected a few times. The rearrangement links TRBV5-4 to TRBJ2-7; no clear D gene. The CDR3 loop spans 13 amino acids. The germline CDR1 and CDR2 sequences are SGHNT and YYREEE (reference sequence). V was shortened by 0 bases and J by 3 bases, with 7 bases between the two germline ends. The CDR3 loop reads CASSLDWDYEQYF. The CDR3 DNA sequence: TGTGCCAGCAGCTTGGATTGGGACTACGAGCAGTACTTC.

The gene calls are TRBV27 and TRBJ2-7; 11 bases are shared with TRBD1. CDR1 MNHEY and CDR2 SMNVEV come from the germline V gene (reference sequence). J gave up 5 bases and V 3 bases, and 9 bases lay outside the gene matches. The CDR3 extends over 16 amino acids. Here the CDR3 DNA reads TGTGCCAGCAGTTTTCTAGGGACAGGGGGTCGCAACGAGCAGTACTTC. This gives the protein CASSFLGTGGRNEQYF.

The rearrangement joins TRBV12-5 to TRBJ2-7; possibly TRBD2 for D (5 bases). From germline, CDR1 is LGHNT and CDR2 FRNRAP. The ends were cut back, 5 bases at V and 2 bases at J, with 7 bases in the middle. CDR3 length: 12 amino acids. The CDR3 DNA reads TGTGCTAGTGGTGACGGGGCCTACGAGCAGTACTTC. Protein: CASGDGAYEQYF.

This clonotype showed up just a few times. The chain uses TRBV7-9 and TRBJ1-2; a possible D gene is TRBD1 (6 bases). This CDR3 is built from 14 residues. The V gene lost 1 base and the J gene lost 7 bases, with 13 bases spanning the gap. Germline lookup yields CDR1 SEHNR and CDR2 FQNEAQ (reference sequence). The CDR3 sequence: CASSLDGGFGGYTF. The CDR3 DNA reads TGTGCCAGCAGCTTAGATGGGGGCTTCGGTGGCTACACCTTC.

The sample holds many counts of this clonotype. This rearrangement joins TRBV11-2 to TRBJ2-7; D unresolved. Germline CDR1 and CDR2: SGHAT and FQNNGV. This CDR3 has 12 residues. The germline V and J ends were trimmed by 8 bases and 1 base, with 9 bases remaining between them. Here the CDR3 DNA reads TGTGCCAGCCGACACGGATCCTACGAGCAGTACTTC. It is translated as CASRHGSYEQYF.

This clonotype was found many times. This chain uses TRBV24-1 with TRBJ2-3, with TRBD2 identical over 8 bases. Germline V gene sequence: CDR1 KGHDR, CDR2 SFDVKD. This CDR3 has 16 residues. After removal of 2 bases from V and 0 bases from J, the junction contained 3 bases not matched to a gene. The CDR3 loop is CATSDWGGRSTDTQYF. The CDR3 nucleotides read TGTGCCACCAGTGATTGGGGCGGGAGGAGCACAGATACGCAGTATTTT.

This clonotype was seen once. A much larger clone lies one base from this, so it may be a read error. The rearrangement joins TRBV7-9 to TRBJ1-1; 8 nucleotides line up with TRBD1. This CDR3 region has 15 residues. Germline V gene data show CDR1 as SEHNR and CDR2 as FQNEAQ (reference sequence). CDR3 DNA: TGTGCCAGCGGCTTCTCAGGGGGCCTGAACACTGAAGCTTTCTTT. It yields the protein CASGFSGGLNTEAFF.

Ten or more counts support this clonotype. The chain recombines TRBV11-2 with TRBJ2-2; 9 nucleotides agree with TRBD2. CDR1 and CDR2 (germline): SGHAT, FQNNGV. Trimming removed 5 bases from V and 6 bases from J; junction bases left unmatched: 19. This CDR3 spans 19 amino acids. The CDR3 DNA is TGTGCCAGCAGCCCTCCACCGGGACTAGCACGTCGGAGGTCCGGGGAGCTGTTTTTT. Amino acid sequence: CASSPPPGLARRRSGELFF.

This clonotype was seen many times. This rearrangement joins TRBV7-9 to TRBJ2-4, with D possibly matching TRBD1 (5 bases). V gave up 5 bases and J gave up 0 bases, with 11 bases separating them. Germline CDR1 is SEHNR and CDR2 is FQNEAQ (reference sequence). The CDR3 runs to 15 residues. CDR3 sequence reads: CASSASGLAKNIQYF. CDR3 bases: TGTGCCAGCAGCGCCTCAGGGTTAGCCAAAAACATTCAGTACTTC.

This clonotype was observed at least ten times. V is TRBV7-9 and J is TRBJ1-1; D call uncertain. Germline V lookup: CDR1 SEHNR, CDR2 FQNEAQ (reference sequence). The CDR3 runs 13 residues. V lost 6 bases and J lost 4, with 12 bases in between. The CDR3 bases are TGTGCCAGCAGTCAGGAAACGGGCACTGAAGCTTTCTTT. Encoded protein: CASSQETGTEAFF.

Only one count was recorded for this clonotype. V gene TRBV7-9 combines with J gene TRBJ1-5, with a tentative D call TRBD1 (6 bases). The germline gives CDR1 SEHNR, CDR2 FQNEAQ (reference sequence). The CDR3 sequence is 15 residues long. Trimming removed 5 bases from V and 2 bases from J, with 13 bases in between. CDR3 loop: CASSPTGKGNQPQHF. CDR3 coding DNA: TGTGCCAGCAGCCCAACAGGGAAGGGCAATCAGCCCCAGCATTTT.

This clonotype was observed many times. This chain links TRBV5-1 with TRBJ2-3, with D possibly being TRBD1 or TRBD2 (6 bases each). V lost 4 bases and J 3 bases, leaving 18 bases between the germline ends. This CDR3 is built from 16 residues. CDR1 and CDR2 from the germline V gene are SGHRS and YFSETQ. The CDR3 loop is CASSGSGSTGTDTQYF. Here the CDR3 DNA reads TGCGCCAGCAGCGGTAGCGGCTCAACAGGGACAGATACGCAGTATTTT.

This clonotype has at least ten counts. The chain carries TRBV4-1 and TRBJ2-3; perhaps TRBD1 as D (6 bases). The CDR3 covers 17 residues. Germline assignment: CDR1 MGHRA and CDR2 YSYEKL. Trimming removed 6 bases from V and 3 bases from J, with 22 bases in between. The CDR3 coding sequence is TGCGCCAGCAGGAAAATCTTCACAGGGAAGAGGACAGATACGCAGTATTTT. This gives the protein CASRKIFTGKRTDTQYF.

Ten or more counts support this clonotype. CDR3 protein: CASSSPYSGLGDTQYF. The CDR3, as DNA: TGTGCCAGCAGCTCCCCATATAGCGGGTTGGGAGATACGCAGTATTTT. The chain combines TRBV7-8 with TRBJ2-3, with 7 nucleotides matching TRBD2. The CDR3 contains 16 residues. Germline V gene sequence: CDR1 SGHVS, CDR2 FQNEAQ. V shed 4 bases and J 5 bases; nucleotides not matched to a gene: 12.